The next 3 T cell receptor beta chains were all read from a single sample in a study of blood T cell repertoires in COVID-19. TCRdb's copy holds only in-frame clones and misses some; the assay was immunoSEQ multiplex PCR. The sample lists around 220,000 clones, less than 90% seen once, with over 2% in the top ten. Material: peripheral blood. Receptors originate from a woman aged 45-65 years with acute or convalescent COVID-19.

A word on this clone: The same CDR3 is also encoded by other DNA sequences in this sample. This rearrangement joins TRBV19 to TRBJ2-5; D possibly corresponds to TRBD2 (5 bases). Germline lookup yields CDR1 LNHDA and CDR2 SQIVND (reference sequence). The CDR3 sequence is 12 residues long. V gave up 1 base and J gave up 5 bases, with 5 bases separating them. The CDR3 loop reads CASSIGGETQYF. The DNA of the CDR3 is TGTGCCAGTAGTATAGGAGGGGAGACCCAGTACTTC.

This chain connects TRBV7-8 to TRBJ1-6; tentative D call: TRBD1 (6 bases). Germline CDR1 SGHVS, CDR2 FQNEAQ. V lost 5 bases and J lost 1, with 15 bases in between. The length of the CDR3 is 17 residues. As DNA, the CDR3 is TGTGCCAGCAGCCTACCTGGGGGGGCATCCTATAATTCACCCCTCCACTTT. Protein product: CASSLPGGASYNSPLHF.

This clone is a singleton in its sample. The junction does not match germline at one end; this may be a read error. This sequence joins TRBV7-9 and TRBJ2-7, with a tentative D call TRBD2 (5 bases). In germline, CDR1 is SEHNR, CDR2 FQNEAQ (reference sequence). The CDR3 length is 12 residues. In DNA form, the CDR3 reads TGTGCCAGCAGCCTAGTCATAGAGGGCCAAAACTTC. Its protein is CASSLVIEGQNF.